These 13 T cell receptor beta chains came from one sample sequenced in a study of blood T cell repertoires in COVID-19. Clones were sequenced by immunoSEQ multiplex PCR, and TCRdb holds only the in-frame ones, with some missing. The repertoire includes around 64,000 clones, roughly 84% of them detected once, and 11% sits in the top ten. The sequencing sample was made of peripheral blood. These receptors were obtained from a woman between 18 and 29 years old with acute or convalescent COVID-19.

Notes on this clone: The same CDR3 also results from other DNA sequences found in this sample. The rearrangement joins TRBV12-3 or TRBV12-4 to TRBJ1-1; no definite D call. This CDR3 spans 13 amino acids. Trimming removed 3 bases at V and 0 bases at J, with 5 bases between. The CDR3 region is CASSFGLNTEAFF. The CDR3 nucleotides read TGTGCCAGCAGTTTCGGGTTGAACACTGAAGCTTTCTTT.

The genes are TRBV6-1 and TRBJ1-6; 9 bases match TRBD1. With V trimmed by 2 bases and J by 9 bases, 5 bases remained unmatched. The CDR3 sequence is 15 residues long. Germline V CDR1 and CDR2: MNHNS, SASEGT. Here the CDR3 DNA reads TGTGCCAGCAGTGAATCCGGGACAGGGTCTTCACCCCTCCACTTT. The encoded protein is CASSESGTGSSPLHF.

The rearrangement links TRBV7-8 to TRBJ2-1; possible D gene TRBD2, 6 bases. The CDR3 length is 14 residues. Trimming left V 5 bases short and J 4 bases short, with 12 bases between. The germline gives CDR1 SGHVS, CDR2 FQNEAQ. CDR3 nucleotides: TGTGCCAGCAGCCGGGGACTTTTGTACAATGAGCAGTTCTTC. This encodes CASSRGLLYNEQFF.

The chain carries TRBV19 and TRBJ1-5, with no clear D. Trimming took 0 bases from V and 7 from J, leaving 19 bases between them. Per germline, CDR1 LNHDA and CDR2 SQIVND (reference sequence). This CDR3 spans 17 amino acids. CDR3 DNA sequence: TGTGCCAGTAGTATAGATCAAACGTCCATCCAAGCCCAGCCCCAGCATTTT. Protein sequence: CASSIDQTSIQAQPQHF.

The CDR3 region has the DNA TGTGCCAGCAGCCCCCGGACTAGCGGGAGGGCCAATGAGCAGTTCTTC. It is translated as CASSPRTSGRANEQFF. This chain links TRBV11-2 with TRBJ2-1; TRBD2 aligns across 15 bases. CDR3 length: 16 amino acids. CDR1 and CDR2 from the germline V gene are SGHAT and FQNNGV. J lost 6 bases, V lost 5 bases, and 5 bases had no gene match.

This clone came up a few times. The rearrangement joins TRBV6-5 to TRBJ1-1, with 7 positions matching TRBD1. This CDR3 spans 12 amino acids. Germline CDR1 and CDR2: MNHEY and SVGAGI. The V gene end was trimmed by 4 bases and the J gene end by 10 bases; junction bases not matched to a gene: 6. Here the CDR3 reads CASSWDSIIAFF. In nucleotides, the CDR3 is TGTGCCAGCAGTTGGGACAGCATAATAGCTTTCTTT.

V usage is TRBV10-3 and J usage is TRBJ1-2, with D possibly TRBD1 on 5 matching bases. CDR1 ENHRY and CDR2 SYGVKD come from the germline V gene. V was trimmed by 4 bases and J by 4 bases, leaving 13 bases between them. The CDR3 has 14 residues. The CDR3 region has the DNA TGTGCCATCAGTGGAGACAGCACAAGCTATGGCTACACCTTC. Its translation: CAISGDSTSYGYTF.

The sample holds one count of this clone. The rearrangement joins TRBV30 to TRBJ2-7; 10 bases fit TRBD2. Germline CDR1 GTSNPN, CDR2 SVGIG (reference sequence). The J segment lost 7 bases and the V segment lost 2 bases, leaving 14 bases of the junction unmatched. The CDR3 has 16 amino acids. CDR3 DNA sequence: TGTGCCTGGAGTCCCTGGGGGCTAGCGGGAGCTCGGGAGCAGTACTTC. Translated: CAWSPWGLAGAREQYF.

The V call is TRBV7-9, the J call TRBJ2-1; TRBD2 might be the D (7 bases). CDR3 length equals 16 residues. Trimming removed 0 bases from V and 2 bases from J, with 11 bases in between. The germline CDR1 and CDR2 sequences are SEHNR and FQNEAQ (reference sequence). CDR3 protein: CASSLANGGPYNEQFF. For the CDR3, the DNA is TGTGCCAGCAGCTTAGCAAACGGGGGGCCCTACAATGAGCAGTTCTTC.

This clone showed up just once. The chain recombines TRBV4-3 with TRBJ1-4, with D maybe TRBD1 (5 bases). CDR3 size: 14 residues. V gave up 2 bases and J gave up 8 bases, with 12 bases separating them. Looked up from germline, CDR1 is LGHNA and CDR2 is YSLEER. The CDR3 sequence: CASSQKGVREKLFF. CDR3 sequence (DNA): TGCGCCAGCAGCCAAAAAGGGGTTAGGGAAAAACTGTTTTTT.

J is TRBJ2-2 and V is TRBV11-3, with a weak D call TRBD1 (6 bases). The ends were cut back, 3 bases at V and 3 bases at J, with 11 bases in the middle. The CDR3 is 15 amino acids. Looked up from germline, CDR1 is SGHNT and CDR2 is YENEEA. CDR3 region: CASSFTGSHTGELFF. The CDR3 DNA is TGTGCCAGCAGCTTCACAGGGTCGCACACCGGGGAGCTGTTTTTT.

The rearrangement uses TRBV10-1 and TRBJ2-2; a weak D match, TRBD1 (5 bases). Germline V gives CDR1 WNHNN, CDR2 SYGVQD (reference sequence). CDR3 length: 14 residues. Trimming pared 8 bases from V and 2 bases from J, leaving 12 bases between. The DNA of the CDR3 is TGCGCCAGCGCCCTTGACAGAAACACCGGGGAGCTGTTTTTT. Its protein is CASALDRNTGELFF.

This CDR3 reads CASSSTVPGQNTEAFF. The CDR3 DNA reads as TGTGCCAGCAGCTCGACCGTCCCGGGACAGAACACTGAAGCTTTCTTT. V is TRBV7-6 and J is TRBJ1-1; weak D call: TRBD1 (6 bases). The germline CDR1 and CDR2 sequences are SGHVS and FNYEAQ. This CDR3 contains 16 residues. Trimming took 4 bases from V and 1 from J, leaving 16 bases between them.